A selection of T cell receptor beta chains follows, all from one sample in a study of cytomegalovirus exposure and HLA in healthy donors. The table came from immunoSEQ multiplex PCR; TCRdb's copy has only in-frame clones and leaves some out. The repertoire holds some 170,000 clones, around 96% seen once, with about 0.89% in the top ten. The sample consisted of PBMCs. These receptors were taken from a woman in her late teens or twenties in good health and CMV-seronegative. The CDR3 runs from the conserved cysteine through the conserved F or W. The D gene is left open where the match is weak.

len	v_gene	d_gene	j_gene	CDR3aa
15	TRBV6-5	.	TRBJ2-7	CASSYVTGEAYEQYF
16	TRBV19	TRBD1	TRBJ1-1	CASSTDRAAVHTEAFF
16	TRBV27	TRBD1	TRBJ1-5	CASSGPGTGGDQPQHF
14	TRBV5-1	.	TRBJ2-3	CASSLGDKTDTQYF
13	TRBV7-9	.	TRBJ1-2	CASSFGTNYGYTF
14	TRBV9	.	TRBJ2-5	CASSVDPGEETQYF
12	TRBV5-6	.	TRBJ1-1	CASSSVNTEAFF
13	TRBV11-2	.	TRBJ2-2	CASSFSGIGELFF
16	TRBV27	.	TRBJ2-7	CASSLLYGRKDYEQYF
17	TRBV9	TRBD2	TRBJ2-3	CASSISGGRRGTDTQYF
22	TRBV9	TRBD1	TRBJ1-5	CASSHGPGQGALTEGSDQPQHF
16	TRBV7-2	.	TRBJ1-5	CASSLDAGVINQPQHF
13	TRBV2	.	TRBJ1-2	CASSEGFRGGYTF
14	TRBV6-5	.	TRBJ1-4	CASSDRGRSEKLFF
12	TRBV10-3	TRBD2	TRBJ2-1	CAINGGANEQFF
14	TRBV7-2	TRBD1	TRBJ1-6	CASSTGTGVSPLHF
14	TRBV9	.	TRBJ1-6	CASSVQTGNSPLHF
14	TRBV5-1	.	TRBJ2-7	CASSLTGPPYEQYF
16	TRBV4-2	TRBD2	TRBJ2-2	CASSQDRTSLTGELFF
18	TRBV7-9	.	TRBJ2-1	CASSPRYRPGLLPYEQFF
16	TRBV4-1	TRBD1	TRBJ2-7	CASSQAPGQGAYEQYF
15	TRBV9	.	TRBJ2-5	CASSVAPLGEETQYF
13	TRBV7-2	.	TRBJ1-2	CASSYRQEYGYTF
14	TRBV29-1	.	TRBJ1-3	CSVEGRLSGNTIYF
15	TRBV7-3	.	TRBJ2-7	CASSPVTGPIYEQYF
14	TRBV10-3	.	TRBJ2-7	CAISESAGAGEQYF
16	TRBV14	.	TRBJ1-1	CASSIDLGEGNTEAFF
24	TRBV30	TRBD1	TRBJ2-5	CAWSVLYWATGGPFLSAYQETQYF
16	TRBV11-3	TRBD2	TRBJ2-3	CASSLDFSGGTDTQYF
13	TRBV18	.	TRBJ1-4	CASSDSPNEKLFF
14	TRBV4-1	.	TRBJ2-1	CASSQDVAPREQFF
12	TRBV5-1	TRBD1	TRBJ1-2	CASSRTGDGYTF
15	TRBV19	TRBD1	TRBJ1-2	CASSIPGTGSYGYTF
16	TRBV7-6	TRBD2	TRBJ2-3	CASSPILAGGTDTQYF
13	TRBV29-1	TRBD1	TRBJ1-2	CSGWTGASYGYTF
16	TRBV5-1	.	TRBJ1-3	CASSLGRLGPGNTIYF
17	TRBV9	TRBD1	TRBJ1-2	CASSVVGDRGVEYGYTF
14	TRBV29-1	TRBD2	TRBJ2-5	CSVAGLAGKETQYF
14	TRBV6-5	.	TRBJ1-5	CASSYRDSNQPQHF
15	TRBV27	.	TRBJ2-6	CASSPPDTGANVLTF
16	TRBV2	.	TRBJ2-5	CASRSASWSGQQTQYF
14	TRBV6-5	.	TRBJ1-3	CASSYRSSGNTIYF
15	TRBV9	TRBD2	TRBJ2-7	CASSLDERGAYEQYF
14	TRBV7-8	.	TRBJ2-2	CASSSGQNTGELFF
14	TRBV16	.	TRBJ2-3	CASSHGLITDTQYF
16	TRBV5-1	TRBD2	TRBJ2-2	CASSLSGGVNTGELFF
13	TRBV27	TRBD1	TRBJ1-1	CASSLSRGTEAFF
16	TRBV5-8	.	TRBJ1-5	CASSLAGQFSNQPQHF
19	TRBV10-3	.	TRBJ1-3	CAISDSLLIQGSSGNTIYF
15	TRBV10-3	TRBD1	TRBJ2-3	CAISAGQANTDTQYF
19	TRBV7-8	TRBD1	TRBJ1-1	CASSLSMWGEGGVDTEAFF
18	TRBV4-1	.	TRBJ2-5	CASSQDPSPGAREETQYF
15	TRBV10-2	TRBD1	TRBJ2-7	CASSEYGTGSGEQYF
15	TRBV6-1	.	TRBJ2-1	CASRKSDSTYNEQFF